This TCR beta chain stems from a study of cytomegalovirus exposure and HLA in healthy donors. The CDR3 totals 13 residues. The V and J ends lost 0 bases and 7 bases respectively, with 7 bases between them. Germline loops: CDR1 LGHNA, CDR2 YSLEER. Findings and caveats of the study: Later genetic work tied a missense DCLRE1C variant to beta-chain V and J trimming. What TCR beta sequences reportedly achieved was accurate prediction of HLA-A and HLA-B alleles in most subjects. Later on, analysis showed that most CMV-associated TCR beta chains appeared to be HLA-restricted.

Regarding this clone: Its specificity is unknown.

The primer mix had 60 Vbeta and 13 Jbeta primers. Here immunoSEQ multiplex PCR was the method, and the copy in TCRdb shows in-frame clones only, minus some. The sample table sets out around 71,000 clones. Nominal health characterized the donors when sampled, though unrecorded immune exposures were likely. The receptor comes from a woman aged 25 to 45 in good health and CMV-seronegative. The sample taken for sequencing was PBMCs. The chain employs TRBV4-3 and TRBJ2-1; D uncertain. In nucleotides, the CDR3 is TGCGCCAGCAGCCAAGATACCCGGAATGAGCAGTTCTTC. Protein: CASSQDTRNEQFF.